Listed here are 28 T cell receptor beta chains from one sample, sequenced in a study of neurological immune-mediated disorders. Time point noted: longitudinal time-point 3. TCRdb recomputed calls from the 5' RACE reads with MiXCR, one row per CDR3 protein. The sample consists of about 81,000 distinct CDR3 sequences, approximately 4.3% of them appearing once. Sample: PBMCs. The receptors stem from a woman aged 55-70 years with multiple sclerosis.

This clonotype was counted at least ten times. This chain joins TRBV20-1 and TRBJ2-5; possibly TRBD1 for D (5 bases). V was trimmed by 2 bases and J by 5 bases, leaving 15 bases between them. Germline CDR1 is DFQATT and CDR2 is SNEGSKA (reference sequence). The CDR3 is made up of 14 amino acids. Written as DNA, the CDR3 is TGCAGTGCTAGAAGACAGTTATCAGGGGAGACCCAGTACTTC. Translation gives CSARRQLSGETQYF.

This clonotype was detected ten times or more. The chain joins TRBV20-1 to TRBJ2-3; 10 bases match TRBD2. J lost 6 bases, V lost 3 bases, and 3 bases had no gene match. Germline-derived CDR1 and CDR2 are DFQATT and SNEGSKA (reference sequence). CDR3 length equals 13 residues. The CDR3 region is CSASSGGQDTQYF. As DNA, the CDR3 is TGCAGTGCTAGTAGCGGGGGGCAGGATACGCAGTATTTT.

This clonotype was seen ten or more times. The CDR3 sequence: CASSLAAVQETQYF. CDR3 coding DNA: TGCGCCAGCAGCTTGGCGGCAGTTCAAGAGACCCAGTACTTC. The V call is TRBV5-1, the J call TRBJ2-5; D remains ambiguous. V lost 0 bases and J lost 2, with 8 bases in between. From germline, CDR1 is SGHRS and CDR2 YFSETQ. This CDR3 spans 14 amino acids.

This clonotype was recorded at least ten times. The chain recombines TRBV15 with TRBJ2-5; no firm D call. With 4 bases removed from V and 3 bases from J, the gap between germline ends came to 15 bases. The germline V gene has CDR1 LNHNV and CDR2 YYDKDF (reference sequence). The CDR3 loop spans 15 amino acids. This CDR3 reads CATSTPDRGEETQYF. As DNA, the CDR3 is TGTGCCACCAGCACCCCCGACCGTGGGGAAGAGACCCAGTACTTC.

As to this clonotype: Given a much more abundant clone one base away, this may be a read error. J is TRBJ2-6 and V is TRBV20-1, with 7 bases fitting TRBD2. V was pared by 6 bases and J by 2 bases, with 4 bases of the junction left unmatched. This CDR3 region has 14 residues. Per the germline V gene, CDR1 is DFQATT and CDR2 is SNEGSKA (reference sequence). The CDR3 protein is CSAGLSTGANVLTF. The CDR3 coding sequence is TGCAGTGCGGGACTATCGACTGGGGCCAACGTCCTGACTTTC.

This clonotype was recorded at least ten times. DNA for the CDR3: TGTGCCAGCAGCCCCGTAGTCGGGGGGAACCAAGAGACCCAGTACTTC. Its protein is CASSPVVGGNQETQYF. The chain links TRBV3-1 to TRBJ2-5; 7 bases fit TRBD2. CDR1 is LGHDT and CDR2 is YNNKEL in the germline V gene (reference sequence). This CDR3 comprises 16 residues. V gave up 4 bases and J gave up 0 bases; unmatched junction bases: 8.

This clonotype was seen at least ten times. V and J are TRBV28 and TRBJ2-3, with 11 bases lining up with TRBD2. V was clipped by 5 bases and J by 5 bases; unmatched bases: 6. CDR1 and CDR2 (germline): MDHEN, SYDVKM. The CDR3 has 15 amino acids. This chain's CDR3 is CASSRLAGGVDTQYF. The CDR3 nucleotides read TGTGCCAGCAGTCGGCTAGCGGGGGGTGTAGATACGCAGTATTTT.

This clonotype was seen many times. This rearrangement joins TRBV6-2 or TRBV6-3 to TRBJ2-7; D not resolved. Trimming took off 5 bases at V and 6 bases at J, with 11 bases between the two ends. The germline V gene has CDR1 MNHEY and CDR2 SVGEGT. This CDR3 has 12 residues. The CDR3 DNA reads TGTGCCAGCAGTAGGACGACGGGCGAGCAGTACTTC. Translating gives CASSRTTGEQYF.

This clonotype was observed at least ten times. V is TRBV3-1 and J is TRBJ2-6; D is uncertain. The germline CDR1 and CDR2 sequences are LGHDT and YNNKEL (reference sequence). CDR3 length: 14 amino acids. Trimming removed 4 bases from V and 0 bases from J, with 4 bases in between. CDR3 sequence: CASSPVSGANVLTF. As DNA, the CDR3 is TGTGCCAGCAGCCCCGTCTCTGGGGCCAACGTCCTGACTTTC.

This clonotype was observed at least ten times. The chain combines TRBV6-5 with TRBJ1-2, with 8 bases lining up with TRBD1. Losses at the gene ends were 9 bases for V and 4 bases for J; bases not matched to a gene: 13. CDR1 is MNHEY and CDR2 is SVGAGI in the germline V gene. The CDR3 loop spans 15 amino acids. For the CDR3, the DNA is TGTGCCAGTTTGGCAGGGGGCGTTATGGGCTATGGCTACACCTTC. Protein: CASLAGGVMGYGYTF.

In this sample, this clonotype turned up many times. The DNA of the CDR3 is TGTGCCAGCACCAACCTTGGGGGGGACACCTACACAGATACGCAGTATTTT. Protein product: CASTNLGGDTYTDTQYF. This chain connects TRBV28 to TRBJ2-3; possible D gene TRBD2, 7 bases. The CDR3 covers 17 residues. V was cut by 7 bases and J by 2 bases, with 22 bases left in between. Germline-derived CDR1 and CDR2 are MDHEN and SYDVKM.

This clonotype was seen ten or more times. The rearrangement uses TRBV5-1 and TRBJ2-3, with 9 positions matching TRBD2. Germline V gene lookup returns CDR1 SGHRS and CDR2 YFSETQ. V lost 4 bases and J lost 3; bases outside the gene matches: 9. The CDR3 extends over 16 amino acids. The CDR3 nucleotides are TGCGCCAGCAGCGTTGAGCGGGGGGCGGAAACAGATACGCAGTATTTT. Translated: CASSVERGAETDTQYF. The full variable domain, rest sourced from reference TRBV5-1 and TRBJ2-3, is KAGVTQTPRYLIKTRGQQVTLSCSPISGHRSVSWYQQTPGQGLQFLFEYFSETQRNKGNFPGRFSGRQFSNSRSEMNVSTLELGDSALYLCASSVERGAETDTQYFGPGTRLTVL.

This clonotype was detected many times. The V and J genes are TRBV7-9 and TRBJ1-6; no clear D gene. Germline V gene lookup returns CDR1 SEHNR and CDR2 FQNEAQ (reference sequence). Trimming removed 4 bases at V and 7 bases at J, with 8 bases between. This CDR3 comprises 13 residues. The DNA for the CDR3 is TGTGCCAGCAGCTACGTTGAGAATTCACCCCTCCACTTT. Its translation is CASSYVENSPLHF.

Ten or more counts support this clonotype. V usage is TRBV28 and J usage is TRBJ1-1, with 8 nucleotides matching TRBD1. Germline lookup yields CDR1 MDHEN and CDR2 SYDVKM. The CDR3 extends over 13 amino acids. Trimming removed 7 bases from V and 4 bases from J; junction bases left unmatched: 5. In DNA, the CDR3 is TGTGCCAGCACCATTACAGGGGGCACTGAAGCTTTCTTT. Translated, it gives CASTITGGTEAFF.

This clonotype was seen repeatedly, ten times or more. V gene TRBV6-8 combines with J gene TRBJ2-7, with TRBD1 as a possible D gene (6 bases). CDR3 size: 12 residues. Germline V gene data show CDR1 as MNHGY and CDR2 as SAAAGT. Trimming cost V 8 bases and J 2 bases, with 10 bases left between them. The CDR3 bases are TGTGCCAGCGGGGGCAGCACCTACGAGCAGTACTTC. It yields the protein CASGGSTYEQYF.

This clonotype was counted at least ten times. The chain links TRBV5-1 to TRBJ2-1; D gene uncertain. Germline loops: CDR1 SGHRS, CDR2 YFSETQ. This CDR3 spans 14 amino acids. Trimming cost V 3 bases and J 0 bases, with 7 bases left between them. CDR3 sequence (DNA): TGCGCCAGCAGCTACGGAAACTCCTACAATGAGCAGTTCTTC. Protein: CASSYGNSYNEQFF.

This clonotype came up many times. V gene TRBV27 combines with J gene TRBJ1-2, with D possibly being TRBD1 (6 bases). Per the germline V gene, CDR1 is MNHEY and CDR2 is SMNVEV (reference sequence). The V end was cut by 5 bases, the J end by 4 bases, with 14 bases between. The CDR3 contains 14 residues. Here the CDR3 reads CASSPGGQGYGYTF. The CDR3 bases are TGTGCCAGCAGTCCGGGGGGGCAGGGCTATGGCTACACCTTC.

Many counts were recorded for this clonotype. The rearrangement joins TRBV18 to TRBJ2-6; no clear D gene. From germline, CDR1 is KGHSH and CDR2 LQKENI. Trimming removed 2 bases from V and 0 bases from J, with 8 bases in between. This CDR3 has 16 amino acids. The CDR3 is CASSPSTASGANVLTF. CDR3 bases: TGTGCCAGCTCACCATCTACAGCCTCTGGGGCCAACGTCCTGACTTTC.

This clonotype occurred a few times. The V call is TRBV30, the J call TRBJ1-1, with no clear D. CDR1 and CDR2 (germline): GTSNPN, SVGIG (reference sequence). V lost 4 bases to trimming and J lost 6 bases, with 12 bases between them. The CDR3 contains 12 residues. CDR3 region: CAWTRRQPEAFF. Here the CDR3 DNA reads TGTGCCTGGACTAGACGGCAGCCTGAAGCTTTCTTT.

This clonotype occurred many times. The chain's CDR3 is CASVRQGAYNEQFF. In DNA, the CDR3 is TGTGCCAGCGTACGACAGGGGGCATACAATGAGCAGTTCTTC. The V and J genes are TRBV6-6 and TRBJ2-1; 10 bases are a match to TRBD1. Germline CDR1 reads MNHNY; CDR2 reads SVGAGI (reference sequence). The V and J ends lost 8 bases and 4 bases, in that order; junction bases with no gene match: 5. The CDR3 is made up of 14 amino acids.

This clonotype came up many times. Here the CDR3 DNA reads TGTGCCAGCAAGGGGACAGGGTTTGCAGAAAAACTGTTTTTT. This encodes CASKGTGFAEKLFF. V usage is TRBV6-5 and J usage is TRBJ1-4, with 9 positions matching TRBD1. V was clipped by 7 bases and J by 8 bases; unmatched bases: 8. Germline-derived CDR1 and CDR2 are MNHEY and SVGAGI. This CDR3 is 14 amino acids long.

Ten or more counts support this clonotype. The chain combines TRBV4-2 with TRBJ1-2, with 7 bases fitting TRBD1. V lost 1 base and J lost 2; bases outside the gene matches: 4. The CDR3 spans 15 residues. Germline V gene data show CDR1 as LGHNA and CDR2 as YNFKEQ. CDR3 sequence: CASSQAQTGNYGYTF. CDR3 nucleotides: TGTGCCAGCAGCCAAGCCCAGACAGGGAACTATGGCTACACCTTC.

This clonotype has ten or more counts. V gene TRBV28 combines with J gene TRBJ1-3; TRBD1 might be the D (5 bases). Germline loops: CDR1 MDHEN, CDR2 SYDVKM. The CDR3 extends over 15 amino acids. Trimming stripped 0 bases from V and 3 bases from J, with 9 bases between. The CDR3 loop reads CASSLWGRGGNTIYF. CDR3 coding DNA: TGTGCCAGCAGTTTATGGGGGCGAGGTGGAAACACCATATATTTT. Drawing the rest from reference TRBV28 and TRBJ1-3, the complete variable domain is DVKVTQSSRYLVKRTGEKVFLECVQDMDHENMFWYRQDPGLGLRLIYFSYDVKMKEKGDIPEGYSVSREKKERFSLILESASTNQTSMYLCASSLWGRGGNTIYFGEGSWLTVV.

This clonotype showed up many times. The CDR3 loop is CASSLALPEAFF. The CDR3 DNA follows: TGTGCCAGCAGCTTGGCTCTTCCTGAAGCTTTCTTT. The chain is built from TRBV5-5 and TRBJ1-1; D is unclear. From germline, CDR1 is SGHKS and CDR2 YYEKEE (reference sequence). The V end lost 0 bases, the J end lost 6 bases, and 6 bases lay between the germline ends. The CDR3 sequence is 12 residues long.

Ten or more counts support this clonotype. The rearrangement uses TRBV5-1 and TRBJ2-1; possible D gene TRBD1, 5 bases. The CDR3 is 13 residues long. Germline V gene data show CDR1 as SGHRS and CDR2 as YFSETQ. V lost 4 bases and J lost 9, with 14 bases in between. The chain's CDR3 is CASSRRQSFEQFF. Here the CDR3 DNA reads TGCGCCAGCAGCCGACGACAGTCTTTTGAGCAGTTCTTC.

This clonotype has at least ten counts. CDR3: CASSFDRENNEQFF. CDR3 bases: TGTGCCAGCAGCTTTGACAGGGAAAACAATGAGCAGTTCTTC. The gene calls are TRBV5-6 and TRBJ2-1, with 7 bases lining up with TRBD1. Germline V gene data show CDR1 as SGHDT and CDR2 as YYEEEE. This CDR3 spans 14 amino acids. The V and J ends lost 2 bases and 5 bases, in that order; junction bases with no gene match: 4.

This clonotype was recorded at least ten times. The chain is built from TRBV5-1 and TRBJ1-2, with a tentative D call TRBD1 (5 bases). The CDR3 runs to 17 residues. Germline CDR1 is SGHRS and CDR2 is YFSETQ. Trimming took off 0 bases at V and 2 bases at J, with 17 bases between the two ends. CDR3: CASSLGIGAPRNYGYTF. CDR3 nucleotide sequence: TGCGCCAGCAGCTTGGGAATCGGGGCCCCTCGCAACTATGGCTACACCTTC.

The table lists this clonotype with many counts. The chain recombines TRBV6-5 with TRBJ1-1; D is possibly TRBD1 (6 bases). V was cut by 4 bases and J by 5 bases, with 23 bases left in between. The CDR3 covers 17 residues. Germline V CDR1 and CDR2: MNHEY, SVGAGI. In nucleotides, the CDR3 is TGTGCCAGCAGTTCCCAGTTTGTTCGGGGGGCAAGGACTGAAGCTTTCTTT. Translating it yields CASSSQFVRGARTEAFF.